This TCR beta chain was documented in a study of cytomegalovirus exposure and HLA in healthy donors. Study context: Within an early data release were 80 million to 90 million unique TCRs drawn from HLA-typed donors. Findings and caveats of the study: Donors were assumed by presence/absence analyses to have roughly uniform sequencing depth. The records held CMV serostatus as the only immune exposure information.

The PCR ran on 60 Vbeta and 13 Jbeta primers. Original processing methods: An analysis that came later counted some 81 million unique TCR beta chains, approximately 12 million shared. Clones were read by immunoSEQ multiplex PCR, and TCRdb kept only the in-frame ones, dropping some. V and J calls and clone size are given by that table; D and trimming were obtained from the DNA. The sample yields approximately 190,000 clones, roughly 80% seen once. The CDR3 is made up of 13 amino acids. The germline V gene encodes CDR1 SNHLY and CDR2 FYNNEI. On this clone: The antigen remains unidentified. The germline gene is not matched at one end of the junction; a read error may be the cause.

Specimen: PBMCs. The genes are TRBV2 and TRBJ1-6; D gene uncertain. The receptor was derived from a woman between 50 and 59 years old in good health and CMV-seropositive. The CDR3 sequence is CASIVSNNSPLHF. The DNA for the CDR3 is TGTGCCAGCATAGTCTCCAATAATTCACCCCTCCACTTT.